The rows below give T cell receptor beta chains drawn from one sample of a study of shared clonotypes between healthy human individuals. Method: immunoSEQ multiplex PCR; TCRdb's copy keeps in-frame clones and lacks some. The sample lists 2 million or so clones, 85% to 95% occurring once. What was sequenced was naive CD4+ T cells sorted from blood. These receptors all stem from a man aged 18 to 30 in good health. Both conserved end residues are part of each CDR3. Fields, in order: CDR3 DNA, CDR3 protein, clone size, V gene, CDR3 length, D gene, J gene. A D gene is named only where the DNA matches it firmly. Expanded clones get a size class; other rows say once, few or many, or leave the size out.

CDR3nt: TGTGCCAGCGCGGGTGGCTACGAGCAGTACTTC
CDR3aa: CASAGGYEQYF
abundance: once
v_gene: TRBV6-6
len: 11
d_gene: -
j_gene: TRBJ2-7

CDR3nt: TGTGCCAGCAGCTTAGAAGGGCTGCGACAGGGGTCGTCCTACGAGCAGTACTTC
CDR3aa: CASSLEGLRQGSSYEQYF
abundance: -
v_gene: TRBV13
len: 18
d_gene: TRBD1
j_gene: TRBJ2-7

CDR3nt: TGTGCCACCACAAGGGGGTTCTCTGGAAACACCATATATTTT
CDR3aa: CATTRGFSGNTIYF
abundance: -
v_gene: TRBV2
len: 14
d_gene: -
j_gene: TRBJ1-3

CDR3nt: TGTGCCATTTCGAGGGGGGGACAGGATTCACCCCTCCACTTT
CDR3aa: CAISRGGQDSPLHF
abundance: -
v_gene: TRBV6-5
len: 14
d_gene: TRBD1
j_gene: TRBJ1-6

CDR3nt: TGTGCCAGCAGTTCCACCCCCTACAATGAGCAGTTCTTC
CDR3aa: CASSSTPYNEQFF
abundance: -
v_gene: TRBV27
len: 13
d_gene: -
j_gene: TRBJ2-1

CDR3nt: TGTGCCAGCAGCTTGGCTAGCGGTTACGACAATGAGCAGTTCTTC
CDR3aa: CASSLASGYDNEQFF
abundance: once
v_gene: TRBV5-4
len: 15
d_gene: TRBD2
j_gene: TRBJ2-1

CDR3nt: TGTGCCAGCAGTGAATGGGCCTCCTTCCGTAGCGGGGGAGAGACCCAGTACTTC
CDR3aa: CASSEWASFRSGGETQYF
abundance: -
v_gene: TRBV25-1
len: 18
d_gene: TRBD2
j_gene: TRBJ2-5

CDR3nt: TGTGCCAGCAGCGTCGGGACTAGCGGGAGATTGGGCGAGCAGTACTTC
CDR3aa: CASSVGTSGRLGEQYF
abundance: -
v_gene: TRBV5-4
len: 16
d_gene: TRBD2
j_gene: TRBJ2-7

CDR3nt: TGTGCCAGCAGCTTAGTCCTAGCGGGGGCGGTGGAGCTGTTTTTT
CDR3aa: CASSLVLAGAVELFF
abundance: -
v_gene: TRBV11-2
len: 15
d_gene: TRBD2
j_gene: TRBJ2-2

CDR3nt: TGTGCCAGCAGCTTTGTATCGGGGAGCTACAATGAGCAGTTCTTC
CDR3aa: CASSFVSGSYNEQFF
abundance: -
v_gene: TRBV7-3
len: 15
d_gene: -
j_gene: TRBJ2-1

CDR3nt: TGCGCCAGCAGCTTTGGACGGGACCCGGTCCCCCTCCACTTT
CDR3aa: CASSFGRDPVPLHF
abundance: -
v_gene: TRBV5-1
len: 14
d_gene: -
j_gene: TRBJ1-6

CDR3nt: TGTGCCAGCAGTTACTCGCAGGGGGTGGCGACCGGGGAGCTGTTTTTT
CDR3aa: CASSYSQGVATGELFF
abundance: -
v_gene: TRBV6-5
len: 16
d_gene: TRBD1
j_gene: TRBJ2-2

CDR3nt: TGCGCCAGCAGCTTGGTAGCGGGAGGGCTTACTACCTACACCGGGGAGCTGTTTTTT
CDR3aa: CASSLVAGGLTTYTGELFF
abundance: -
v_gene: TRBV5-1
len: 19
d_gene: TRBD2
j_gene: TRBJ2-2

CDR3nt: TGCGCCAGCAGCTTTGGACAGGTTCAAGATACGCAGTATTTT
CDR3aa: CASSFGQVQDTQYF
abundance: -
v_gene: TRBV5-1
len: 14
d_gene: TRBD1
j_gene: TRBJ2-3

CDR3nt: TGTGCCTGGAGTCCCCAGGGGGCAGGTGAAAAACTGTTTTTT
CDR3aa: CAWSPQGAGEKLFF
abundance: once
v_gene: TRBV30
len: 14
d_gene: TRBD1
j_gene: TRBJ1-4

CDR3nt: TGTGCCTGGAGCGGGGTAGGGTCACCCCTCCACTTT
CDR3aa: CAWSGVGSPLHF
abundance: -
v_gene: TRBV30
len: 12
d_gene: -
j_gene: TRBJ1-6

CDR3nt: TGTGCCACCATTGGGGCTAGCGGGAGCCGCAGTGAGCAGTTCTTC
CDR3aa: CATIGASGSRSEQFF
abundance: once
v_gene: TRBV6-6
len: 15
d_gene: TRBD2
j_gene: TRBJ2-1

CDR3nt: TGCGCCAGCAGCTCGCCAGGGGCCGAGACCCAGTACTTC
CDR3aa: CASSSPGAETQYF
abundance: -
v_gene: TRBV5-1
len: 13
d_gene: -
j_gene: TRBJ2-5

CDR3nt: TGTGCCAGCAGCCCCGGGACAGAGGGCTACAATGAGCAGTTCTTC
CDR3aa: CASSPGTEGYNEQFF
abundance: -
v_gene: TRBV11-2
len: 15
d_gene: TRBD1
j_gene: TRBJ2-1